The rows below give T cell receptor beta chains drawn from one sample of a study of CD8 T cells in Susac syndrome. TCRdb re-derived calls from the immunoSEQ multiplex PCR reads in MiXCR, one entry per CDR3 protein. This sample carries under 550,000 distinct CDR3 sequences, around 85% of them seen once, and the ten largest clones take approximately 0.12%. The sample taken for sequencing was CD8+ T cells from PBMCs. The receptors stem from a human donor with multiple sclerosis. Both conserved end residues are part of each CDR3. A D gene is named only where the DNA matches it firmly. Where a row states a size, it is once, few, many or the class of an expanded clone; other rows omit it.

D gene: -
clone size: -
V gene: TRBV6-1
J gene: TRBJ2-3
CDR3 protein: CASTRDKTDTQYF
CDR3 DNA: TGTGCCAGCACCCGGGACAAGACAGATACGCAGTATTTT

D gene: TRBD2
clone size: -
V gene: TRBV7-6
J gene: TRBJ2-1
CDR3 protein: CASSRSGRELYNEQFF
CDR3 DNA: TGTGCCAGCAGCCGTAGCGGGAGGGAACTTTACAATGAGCAGTTCTTC

D gene: -
clone size: -
V gene: TRBV15
J gene: TRBJ2-1
CDR3 protein: CATSTYRISYNEQSF
CDR3 DNA: TGTGCCACCAGCACATATAGGATCTCCTACAATGAGCAGTCCTTC

D gene: -
clone size: -
V gene: TRBV6-5
J gene: TRBJ2-7
CDR3 protein: CASSYKGDYEQYF
CDR3 DNA: TGTGCCAGCAGTTATAAAGGGGACTACGAGCAGTACTTC

D gene: TRBD2
clone size: -
V gene: TRBV29-1
J gene: TRBJ2-7
CDR3 protein: CSVPGTSGDEQYF
CDR3 DNA: TGCAGCGTTCCCGGGACTAGCGGAGACGAGCAGTACTTC

D gene: TRBD1
clone size: -
V gene: TRBV3-1
J gene: TRBJ2-5
CDR3 protein: CASSVPGQGYVETQYF
CDR3 DNA: TGTGCCAGCAGCGTACCGGGACAGGGGTACGTAGAGACCCAGTACTTC

D gene: -
clone size: -
V gene: TRBV7-9
J gene: TRBJ1-1
CDR3 protein: CASSPHLTEAFF
CDR3 DNA: TGTGCCAGCAGCCCCCATCTGACTGAAGCTTTCTTT

D gene: -
clone size: -
V gene: TRBV2
J gene: TRBJ1-2
CDR3 protein: CASSENPAGHYGYTF
CDR3 DNA: TGTGCCAGCAGTGAAAACCCGGCAGGGCACTACGGCTACACCTTC

D gene: -
clone size: -
V gene: TRBV7-9
J gene: TRBJ2-1
CDR3 protein: CASSLGGLPGNEQFF
CDR3 DNA: TGTGCCAGCAGCTTAGGGGGACTGCCCGGCAATGAGCAGTTCTTC

D gene: -
clone size: once
V gene: TRBV27
J gene: TRBJ2-3
CDR3 protein: CASSFVFGDTQYF
CDR3 DNA: TGTGCCAGCAGTTTTGTTTTCGGTGATACGCAGTATTTT

D gene: TRBD2
clone size: -
V gene: TRBV6-6
J gene: TRBJ2-3
CDR3 protein: CASLIERGSTDTQYF
CDR3 DNA: TGTGCCAGCCTGATTGAGCGGGGTAGCACAGATACGCAGTATTTT

D gene: -
clone size: -
V gene: TRBV27
J gene: TRBJ2-7
CDR3 protein: CATRAERSSYEQYF
CDR3 DNA: TGTGCCACCCGCGCGGAGAGGAGCTCCTACGAGCAGTACTTC

D gene: -
clone size: -
V gene: TRBV4-1
J gene: TRBJ1-6
CDR3 protein: CASSQSTSGSPLHF
CDR3 DNA: TGCGCCAGCAGCCAGTCTACTAGTGGTTCACCCCTCCACTTT

D gene: -
clone size: -
V gene: TRBV20-1
J gene: TRBJ2-4
CDR3 protein: CSARDPGGIENIQYF
CDR3 DNA: TGCAGTGCTAGAGATCCCGGGGGCATCGAAAACATTCAGTACTTC

D gene: TRBD2
clone size: -
V gene: TRBV12-3/TRBV12-4
J gene: TRBJ2-1
CDR3 protein: CASWNPGLARNEQFF
CDR3 DNA: TGTGCCAGCTGGAACCCGGGACTAGCGAGGAATGAGCAGTTCTTC

D gene: -
clone size: -
V gene: TRBV5-1
J gene: TRBJ2-5
CDR3 protein: CASSLRPRSEGETQYF
CDR3 DNA: TGCGCCAGCAGCTTGAGACCCCGATCCGAGGGTGAGACCCAGTACTTC

D gene: -
clone size: -
V gene: TRBV4-1
J gene: TRBJ1-5
CDR3 protein: CASSPLAGSQPQHF
CDR3 DNA: TGCGCCAGCAGCCCCCTTGCGGGGTCCCAGCCCCAGCATTTT

D gene: TRBD1
clone size: -
V gene: TRBV30
J gene: TRBJ1-1
CDR3 protein: CAWLPPLGQGNTEAFF
CDR3 DNA: TGTGCCTGGCTCCCGCCCTTGGGACAGGGGAACACTGAAGCTTTCTTT

D gene: TRBD1
clone size: -
V gene: TRBV27
J gene: TRBJ1-1
CDR3 protein: CASSFGTDNTEAFF
CDR3 DNA: TGTGCCAGCAGTTTCGGGACAGACAACACTGAAGCTTTCTTT

D gene: TRBD2
clone size: -
V gene: TRBV6-1
J gene: TRBJ2-1
CDR3 protein: CASSEDTAGGPDEQFF
CDR3 DNA: TGTGCCAGCAGTGAAGATACAGCGGGAGGGCCGGATGAGCAGTTCTTC

D gene: -
clone size: -
V gene: TRBV6-2/TRBV6-3
J gene: TRBJ2-7
CDR3 protein: CASSYRLTYEQYF
CDR3 DNA: TGTGCCAGCAGTTACCGATTGACCTACGAGCAGTACTTC